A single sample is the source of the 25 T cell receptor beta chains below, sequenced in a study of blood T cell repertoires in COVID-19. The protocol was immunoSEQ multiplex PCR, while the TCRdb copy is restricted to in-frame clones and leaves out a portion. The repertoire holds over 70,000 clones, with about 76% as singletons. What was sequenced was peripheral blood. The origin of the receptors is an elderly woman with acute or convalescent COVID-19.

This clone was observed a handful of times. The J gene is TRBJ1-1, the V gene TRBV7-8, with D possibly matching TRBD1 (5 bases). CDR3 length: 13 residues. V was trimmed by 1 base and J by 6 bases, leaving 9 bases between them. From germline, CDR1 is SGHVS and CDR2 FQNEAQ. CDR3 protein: CASSLGLTAEAFF. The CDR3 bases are TGTGCCAGCAGCTTAGGGTTGACAGCTGAAGCTTTCTTT.

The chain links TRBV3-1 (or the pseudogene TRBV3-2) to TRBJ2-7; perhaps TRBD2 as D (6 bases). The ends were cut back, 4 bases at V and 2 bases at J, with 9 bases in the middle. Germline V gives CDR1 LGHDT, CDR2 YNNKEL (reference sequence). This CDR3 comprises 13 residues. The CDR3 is CASSPGSAYEQYF. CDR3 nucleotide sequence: TGTGCCAGCAGCCCCGGGAGCGCCTACGAGCAGTACTTC.

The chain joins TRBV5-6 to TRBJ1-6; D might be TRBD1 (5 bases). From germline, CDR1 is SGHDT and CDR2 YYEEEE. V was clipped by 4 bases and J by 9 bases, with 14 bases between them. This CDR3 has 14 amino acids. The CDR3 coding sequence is TGTGCCAGCAGCCGCAGGGAAGTAGGTTCACCCCTCCACTTT. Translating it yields CASSRREVGSPLHF.

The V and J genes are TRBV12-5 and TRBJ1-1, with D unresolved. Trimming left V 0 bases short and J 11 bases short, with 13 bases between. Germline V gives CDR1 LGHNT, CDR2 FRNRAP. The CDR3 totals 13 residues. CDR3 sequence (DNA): TGTGCTAGTGGTTTGGTAAGGGAATGGAGGGCTTTCTTT. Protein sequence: CASGLVREWRAFF.

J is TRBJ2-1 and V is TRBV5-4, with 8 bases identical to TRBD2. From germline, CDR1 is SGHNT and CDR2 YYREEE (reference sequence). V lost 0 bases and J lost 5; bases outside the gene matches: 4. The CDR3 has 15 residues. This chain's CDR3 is CASSLESGGNNEQFF. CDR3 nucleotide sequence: TGTGCCAGCAGCTTGGAAAGCGGGGGAAACAATGAGCAGTTCTTC.

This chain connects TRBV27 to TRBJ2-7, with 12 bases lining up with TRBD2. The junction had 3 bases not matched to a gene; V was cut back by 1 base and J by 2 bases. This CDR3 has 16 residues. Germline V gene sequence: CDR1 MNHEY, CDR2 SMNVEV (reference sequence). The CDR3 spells CASSLLLAGGPYEQYF. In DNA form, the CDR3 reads TGTGCCAGCAGTTTATTACTAGCGGGAGGCCCCTACGAGCAGTACTTC.

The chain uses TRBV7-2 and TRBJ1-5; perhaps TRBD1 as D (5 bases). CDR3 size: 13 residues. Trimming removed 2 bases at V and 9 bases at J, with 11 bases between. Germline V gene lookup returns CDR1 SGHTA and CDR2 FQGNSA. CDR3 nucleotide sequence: TGTGCCAGCAGCTTACCAGGCCAGGGGCCCCAGCATTTT. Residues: CASSLPGQGPQHF.

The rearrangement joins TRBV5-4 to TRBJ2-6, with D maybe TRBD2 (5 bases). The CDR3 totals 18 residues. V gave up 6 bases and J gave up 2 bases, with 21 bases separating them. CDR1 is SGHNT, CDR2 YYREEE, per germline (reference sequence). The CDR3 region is CASTHSGFVQTGANVLTF. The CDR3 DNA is TGTGCCAGCACCCACTCGGGGTTCGTCCAGACTGGGGCCAACGTCCTGACTTTC.

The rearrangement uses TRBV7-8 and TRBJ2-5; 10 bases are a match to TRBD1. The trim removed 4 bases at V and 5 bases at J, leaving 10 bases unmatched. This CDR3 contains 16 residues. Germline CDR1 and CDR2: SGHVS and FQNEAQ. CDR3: CASSSRQGAPRETQYF. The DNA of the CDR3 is TGTGCCAGCAGCTCCCGACAGGGGGCGCCTAGGGAGACCCAGTACTTC.

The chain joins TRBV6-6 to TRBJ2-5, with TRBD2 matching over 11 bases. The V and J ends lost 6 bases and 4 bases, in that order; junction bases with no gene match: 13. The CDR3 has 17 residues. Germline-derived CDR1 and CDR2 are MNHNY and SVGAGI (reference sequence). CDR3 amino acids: CASSRTKTSGTRETQYF. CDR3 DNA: TGTGCCAGCAGCCGAACAAAGACTAGCGGGACGCGAGAGACCCAGTACTTC.

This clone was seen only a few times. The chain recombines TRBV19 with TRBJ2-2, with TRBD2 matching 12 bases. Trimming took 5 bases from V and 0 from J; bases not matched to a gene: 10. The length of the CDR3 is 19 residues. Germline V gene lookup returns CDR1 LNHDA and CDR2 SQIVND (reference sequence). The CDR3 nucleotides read TGTGCCAGTAGTTCACGACTAGCGGGGGCCGTCGCGAACACCGGGGAGCTGTTTTTT. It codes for CASSSRLAGAVANTGELFF.

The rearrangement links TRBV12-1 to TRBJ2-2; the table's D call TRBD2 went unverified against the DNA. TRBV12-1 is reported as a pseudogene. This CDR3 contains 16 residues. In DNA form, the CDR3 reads TGTGCCAGCAGCTTTTTATCCGGCGGGTACACCGGGGAGCTGTTTTTT. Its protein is CASSFLSGGYTGELFF.

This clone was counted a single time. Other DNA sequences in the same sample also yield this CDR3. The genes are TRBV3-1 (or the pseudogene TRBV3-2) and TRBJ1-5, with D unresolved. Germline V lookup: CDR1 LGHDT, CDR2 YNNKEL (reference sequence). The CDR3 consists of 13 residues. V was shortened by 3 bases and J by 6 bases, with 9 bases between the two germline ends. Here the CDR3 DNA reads TGTGCCAGCAGCCAGTCGGGGAGTCAGCCCCAGCATTTT. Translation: CASSQSGSQPQHF.

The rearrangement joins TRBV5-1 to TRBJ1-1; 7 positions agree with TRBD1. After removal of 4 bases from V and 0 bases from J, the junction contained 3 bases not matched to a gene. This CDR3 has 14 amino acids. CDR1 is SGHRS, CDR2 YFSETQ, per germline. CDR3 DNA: TGCGCCAGCAGCCCCGGGACAGTGAACACTGAAGCTTTCTTT. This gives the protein CASSPGTVNTEAFF.

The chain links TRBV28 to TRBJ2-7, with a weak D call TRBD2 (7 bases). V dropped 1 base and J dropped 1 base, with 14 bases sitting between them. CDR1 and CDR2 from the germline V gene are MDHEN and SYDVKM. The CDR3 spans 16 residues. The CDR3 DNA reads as TGTGCCAGCAGTTTATTTGGGGGAGGGGGTTCCTACGAGCAGTACTTC. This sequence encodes CASSLFGGGGSYEQYF.

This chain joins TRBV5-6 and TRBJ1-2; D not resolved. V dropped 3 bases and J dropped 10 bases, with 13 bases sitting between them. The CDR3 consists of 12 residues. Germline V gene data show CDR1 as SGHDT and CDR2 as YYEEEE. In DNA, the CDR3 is TGTGCCAGCAGCTCTAGCCCTGAAGACTACACCTTC. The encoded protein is CASSSSPEDYTF. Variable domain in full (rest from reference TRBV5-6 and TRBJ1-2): DAGVTQSPTHLIKTRGQQVTLRCSPKSGHDTVSWYQQALGQGPQFIFQYYEEEERQRGNFPDRFSGHQFPNYSSELNVNALLLGDSALYLCASSSSPEDYTFGSGTRLTVV.

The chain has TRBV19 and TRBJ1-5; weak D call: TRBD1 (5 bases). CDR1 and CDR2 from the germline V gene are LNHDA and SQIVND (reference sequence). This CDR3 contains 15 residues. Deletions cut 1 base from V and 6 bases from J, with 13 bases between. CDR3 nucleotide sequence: TGTGCCAGTAGTATAGTAGGCCGGGGGAGTCAGCCCCAGCATTTT. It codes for CASSIVGRGSQPQHF.

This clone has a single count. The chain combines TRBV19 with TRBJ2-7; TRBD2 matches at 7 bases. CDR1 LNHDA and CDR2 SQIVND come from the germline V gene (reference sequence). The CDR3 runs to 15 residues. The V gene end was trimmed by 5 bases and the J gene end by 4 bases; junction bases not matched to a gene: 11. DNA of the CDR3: TGTGCCAGTAGTCAAAGCCCGGGACTAACATACGAGCAGTACTTC. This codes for CASSQSPGLTYEQYF.

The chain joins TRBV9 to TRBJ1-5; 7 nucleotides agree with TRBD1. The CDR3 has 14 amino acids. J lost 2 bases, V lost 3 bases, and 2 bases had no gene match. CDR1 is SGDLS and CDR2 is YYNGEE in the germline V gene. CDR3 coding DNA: TGTGCCAGCAGCGCCCAGGGGGGCAATCAGCCCCAGCATTTT. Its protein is CASSAQGGNQPQHF.

The CDR3 loop is CASSVNTEAFF. The CDR3 DNA reads TGTGCCAGCAGCGTGAACACTGAAGCTTTCTTT. V and J are TRBV25-1 and TRBJ1-1; no clear D. Germline assignment: CDR1 MGHDK and CDR2 SYGVNS. This CDR3 region has 11 residues. Trimming left V 6 bases short and J 0 bases short, with 2 bases between.

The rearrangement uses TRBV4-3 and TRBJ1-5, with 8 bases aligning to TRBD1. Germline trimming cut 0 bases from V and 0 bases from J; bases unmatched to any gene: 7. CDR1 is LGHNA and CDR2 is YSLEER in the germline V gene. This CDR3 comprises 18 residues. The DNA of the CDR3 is TGCGCCAGCAGCCAAGATAAAGGGACAGGCAATAGCAATCAGCCCCAGCATTTT. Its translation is CASSQDKGTGNSNQPQHF.

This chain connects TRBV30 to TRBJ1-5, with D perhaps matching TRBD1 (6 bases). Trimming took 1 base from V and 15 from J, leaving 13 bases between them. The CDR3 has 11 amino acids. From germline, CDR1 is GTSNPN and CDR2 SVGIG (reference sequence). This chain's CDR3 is CAWSEGTRRHF. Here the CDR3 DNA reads TGTGCCTGGAGTGAAGGGACACGTCGGCATTTT.

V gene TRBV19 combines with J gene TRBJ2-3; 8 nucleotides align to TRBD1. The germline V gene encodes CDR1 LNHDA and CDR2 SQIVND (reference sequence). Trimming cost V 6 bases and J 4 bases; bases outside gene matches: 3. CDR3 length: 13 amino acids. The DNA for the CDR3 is TGTGCCAGTAGAGGACAGGGCCCAGATACGCAGTATTTT. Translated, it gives CASRGQGPDTQYF.

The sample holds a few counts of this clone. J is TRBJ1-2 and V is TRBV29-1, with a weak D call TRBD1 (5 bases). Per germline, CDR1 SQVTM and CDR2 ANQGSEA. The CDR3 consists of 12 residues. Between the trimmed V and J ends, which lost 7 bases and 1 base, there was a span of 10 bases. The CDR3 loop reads CSALQGNYGYTF. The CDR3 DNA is TGCAGCGCCCTGCAGGGTAACTATGGCTACACCTTC.

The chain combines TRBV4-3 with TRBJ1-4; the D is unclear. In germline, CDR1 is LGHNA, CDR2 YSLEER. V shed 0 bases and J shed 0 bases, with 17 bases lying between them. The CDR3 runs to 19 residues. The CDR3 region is CASSQDTPDGDATNEKLFF. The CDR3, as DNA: TGCGCCAGCAGCCAAGATACCCCGGACGGGGATGCAACTAATGAAAAACTGTTTTTT.